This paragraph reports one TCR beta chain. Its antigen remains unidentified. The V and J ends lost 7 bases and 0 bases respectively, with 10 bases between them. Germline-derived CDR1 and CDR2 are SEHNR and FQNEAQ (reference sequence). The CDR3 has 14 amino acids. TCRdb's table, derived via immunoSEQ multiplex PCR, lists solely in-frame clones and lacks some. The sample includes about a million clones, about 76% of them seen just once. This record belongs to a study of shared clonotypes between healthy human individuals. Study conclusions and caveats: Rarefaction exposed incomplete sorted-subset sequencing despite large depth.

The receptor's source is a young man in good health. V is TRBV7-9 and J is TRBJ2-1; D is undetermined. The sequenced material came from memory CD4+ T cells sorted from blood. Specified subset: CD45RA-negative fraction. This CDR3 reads CASTHGSSYNEQFF. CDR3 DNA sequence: TGTGCCAGCACCCACGGTAGCTCCTACAATGAGCAGTTCTTC.